These 10 T cell receptor beta chains share one sample of origin, sequenced in a study of identical twins (dated by TCRdb to the mid-2010s). The library was prepared using 5' RACE. Data came from an Illumina HiSeq 2000. The public reads were run again by TCRdb, first through fastp at Q25 and then through MiXCR, and only productive beta chains were kept. CDR3 protein duplicates are merged, each entry listing the most common genes and DNA. The sample table contains 500,000 or so distinct CDR3 sequences; only one count was recorded for 22% of them. Jointly, the top ten make up about 0.99% of the sample. These data also featured in a second study, about T cells expressing NK-cell markers.

Source material: CD4+ T cells sorted from blood. These receptors originate from a woman between 18 and 30 years old in good health.

This clonotype was counted only a few times. CDR3 in DNA: TGCAGCTCGGCCGAGACCAACACCGGGGAGCTGTTTTTT. Its protein is CSSAETNTGELFF. The chain combines TRBV29-1 with TRBJ2-2; no clear D. Per the germline V gene, CDR1 is SQVTM and CDR2 is ANQGSEA. The CDR3 is 13 amino acids. V was trimmed by 8 bases and J by 2 bases, leaving 12 bases between them.

This clonotype was observed a few times. The gene calls are TRBV29-1 and TRBJ1-2; D unclear. CDR3 size: 13 residues. Germline CDR1 SQVTM, CDR2 ANQGSEA. V was shortened by 4 bases and J by 2 bases, with 11 bases between the two germline ends. The CDR3 DNA sequence: TGCAGCGTTGTGGGAGGGAAGAACTATGGCTACACCTTC. Translating it yields CSVVGGKNYGYTF.

The J gene is TRBJ2-1, the V gene TRBV9; TRBD2 matches at 10 bases. The CDR3 runs 16 residues. CDR1 is SGDLS, CDR2 YYNGEE, per germline. With 4 bases clipped from V and 7 bases from J, the junction kept 11 bases outside the gene matches. CDR3 region: CASSLRGASGSNEQFF. The CDR3 nucleotides are TGTGCCAGCAGCCTTAGGGGGGCTAGCGGGAGTAATGAGCAGTTCTTC.

This chain's CDR3 is CSVTGIGYTF. The CDR3 nucleotides read TGCAGCGTGACAGGGATCGGCTACACCTTC. The rearrangement links TRBV29-1 to TRBJ1-2, with 7 positions matching TRBD1. With V trimmed by 6 bases and J by 8 bases, 3 bases remained unmatched. Germline V gene data show CDR1 as SQVTM and CDR2 as ANQGSEA. The CDR3 has 10 residues. The full variable domain, rest sourced from reference TRBV29-1 and TRBJ1-2, is SAVISQKPSRDICQRGTSLTIQCQVDSQVTMMFWYRQQPGQSLTLIATANQGSEATYESGFVIDKFPISRPNLTFSTLTVSNMSPEDSSIYLCSVTGIGYTFGSGTRLTVV.

This clonotype occurred a few times. This chain joins TRBV5-5 and TRBJ2-2; D possibly corresponds to TRBD1 (5 bases). V was clipped by 0 bases and J by 4 bases, with 10 bases between them. There are 15 residues in the CDR3. The germline V gene has CDR1 SGHKS and CDR2 YYEKEE (reference sequence). In DNA, the CDR3 is TGTGCCAGCAGCTTGGGGCAGGGCGGCACCGGGGAGCTGTTTTTT. Its protein product is CASSLGQGGTGELFF.

The J gene is TRBJ2-4, the V gene TRBV5-1, with no clear D. CDR1 and CDR2 from the germline V gene are SGHRS and YFSETQ. Trimming took 4 bases from V and 8 from J, leaving 16 bases between them. There are 14 residues in the CDR3. This chain's CDR3 is CASSRGLREDIQYF. CDR3 in DNA: TGCGCCAGCAGCCGTGGCCTTCGCGAGGACATTCAGTACTTC. Variable domain in full (rest from reference TRBV5-1 and TRBJ2-4): KAGVTQTPRYLIKTRGQQVTLSCSPISGHRSVSWYQQTPGQGLQFLFEYFSETQRNKGNFPGRFSGRQFSNSRSEMNVSTLELGDSALYLCASSRGLREDIQYFGAGTRLSVL.

There are a few counts of this clonotype. The chain employs TRBV7-2 and TRBJ2-1; 12 bases match TRBD2. The length of the CDR3 is 16 residues. Germline V gene sequence: CDR1 SGHTA, CDR2 FQGNSA. The V gene end was trimmed by 5 bases and the J gene end by 4 bases; junction bases not matched to a gene: 6. The CDR3 region has the DNA TGTGCCAGCAGCAAGACTAGCGGGAGCGGGTACAATGAGCAGTTCTTC. Protein: CASSKTSGSGYNEQFF.

At least ten counts were recorded for this clonotype. The V and J genes are TRBV12-3 or TRBV12-4 and TRBJ2-7; possibly TRBD2 for D (6 bases). This CDR3 has 14 amino acids. Trimming cost V 3 bases and J 0 bases, with 9 bases left between them. The CDR3 spells CASSFPGGSYEQYF. The CDR3 DNA reads TGTGCCAGCAGTTTTCCCGGGGGCTCCTACGAGCAGTACTTC.

This chain connects TRBV10-3 to TRBJ2-5; the match to TRBD2 covers 8 bases. CDR3 size: 14 residues. Trimming at V came to 8 bases and at J to 2 bases, leaving 7 bases not matched to a gene. Germline lookup yields CDR1 ENHRY and CDR2 SYGVKD. This CDR3 is CAIRASGQQETQYF. CDR3 DNA: TGTGCCATCCGCGCTAGCGGGCAACAAGAGACCCAGTACTTC.

This clonotype was observed many times. The V gene is TRBV29-1, the J gene TRBJ1-1, with TRBD1 matching 9 bases. The CDR3 runs 12 residues. CDR1 is SQVTM and CDR2 is ANQGSEA in the germline V gene. V shed 5 bases, J shed 10 bases, and the junction held 8 bases outside the gene matches. Here the CDR3 DNA reads TGCAGCGTTATCAGACAGGGGGGGCGAGCTTTCTTT. It codes for CSVIRQGGRAFF.